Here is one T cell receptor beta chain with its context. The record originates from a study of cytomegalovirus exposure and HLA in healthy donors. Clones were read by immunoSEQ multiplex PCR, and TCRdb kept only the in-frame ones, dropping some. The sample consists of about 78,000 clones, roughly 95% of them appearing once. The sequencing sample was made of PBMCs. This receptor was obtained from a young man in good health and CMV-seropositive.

The CDR3 is CASSPEGGRQFF. CDR3 DNA: TGTGCCAGCAGTCCCGAAGGGGGCCGGCAGTTCTTC. The chain links TRBV28 to TRBJ2-1; 7 bases map to TRBD1. The CDR3 spans 12 residues. The J segment lost 12 bases and the V segment lost 5 bases, leaving 7 bases of the junction unmatched. From germline, CDR1 is MDHEN and CDR2 SYDVKM.